The sequence of this T cell receptor (beta chain) was determined in a study of cytomegalovirus exposure and HLA in healthy donors. Concerning this clone itself: Its specificity is not known.

In germline, CDR1 is MNHEY, CDR2 SMNVEV (reference sequence). The CDR3 is 14 amino acids. V shed 3 bases and J shed 4 bases, with 12 bases lying between them. Assay used: immunoSEQ multiplex PCR; TCRdb lists only in-frame clones, some missing. The sample records around 220,000 clones, 80% to 85% being singletons. Study outcomes and limitations: Reports described diagnosis of cytomegalovirus status by the classifier as highly specific and sensitive. Across donors, most TCRs were seen rarely, yet some public ones were widespread. Some TCR beta chains (around 180 of them) were listed as cytomegalovirus-associated.

Among the approximately 130 subjects of the validation cohort, separate from the roughly 600-subject first cohort, were the donors. This sequence originates from a woman aged 25 to 39 in good health and CMV-seropositive. The chain carries TRBV27 and TRBJ1-2, with D uncertain. The sequenced sample consisted of PBMCs. The CDR3 region is CASSFQEGLYGYTF. CDR3 DNA sequence: TGTGCCAGCAGTTTCCAAGAAGGGCTCTATGGCTACACCTTC.